At least ten counts were recorded for the clone carrying this T cell receptor beta chain. Its antigen is as yet unknown. This sample is drawn from a study of blood T cells in healthy people across ages. The study, taken as a whole, reports: It was held that the diversity estimates obtained from one million T cells were underestimates.

A second roughly 6 to 11 cycle PCR used barcoded and J-beta primers. From the 5' RACE reads, TCRdb called clonotypes with MiXCR, one entry per CDR3 protein. In the table there are some 900,000 distinct CDR3 sequences, roughly 26% of which are singletons. Between the trimmed V and J ends, which lost 10 bases and 6 bases, there was a span of 22 bases. The CDR3 is made up of 14 amino acids. Germline loops: CDR1 MNHEY, CDR2 SVGEGT. There were healthy Caucasian individuals from Russia, aged about 6 to 100, serving as donors. Researchers collected about 10 milliliters of peripheral blood from every single donor. Each sample yielded at least 6 million isolated PBMCs.

Sequencing was done on a sample of blood. The rearrangement uses TRBV6-2 or TRBV6-3 and TRBJ2-7; no clear D. The sequence derives from a woman older than 75 in good health. The CDR3 here is CATMFFSGRSEQYF. Here the CDR3 DNA reads TGTGCCACGATGTTTTTTAGTGGAAGGAGCGAGCAGTACTTC.